This is a list of T cell receptor beta chains from one sample in a study of blood T cell repertoires in COVID-19. Measured with immunoSEQ multiplex PCR; TCRdb has only the in-frame clones, and not every one. The table shows fewer than 200,000 clones, with approximately 84% occurring only once. Sequencing was performed on PBMCs or T cells enriched from blood (not recorded which). These receptors all stem from a man between 50 and 59 years old who had recovered from COVID-19. Each CDR3 is given with its conserved first and last residue. A D gene is named only where the DNA matches it firmly. The size of a clone is reported for some rows only, either as once, few or many, or as a class for expanded clones.

D gene: TRBD1; clone size: -; J gene: TRBJ2-3; V gene: TRBV5-1; CDR3 DNA: TGCGCCAGCAGCCTCACGACAGGGTCTAGCACAGATACGCAGTATTTT; CDR3 protein: CASSLTTGSSTDTQYF
D gene: -; clone size: -; J gene: TRBJ1-1; V gene: TRBV5-1; CDR3 DNA: TGCGCCAGCAGTACTAAAACGAACACTGAAGCTTTCTTT; CDR3 protein: CASSTKTNTEAFF
D gene: TRBD2; clone size: -; J gene: TRBJ2-1; V gene: TRBV5-1; CDR3 DNA: TGCGCCAGCAGGTTCACTAGCGGGGGATACAATGAGCAGTTCTTC; CDR3 protein: CASRFTSGGYNEQFF
D gene: TRBD1; clone size: -; J gene: TRBJ1-1; V gene: TRBV6-5; CDR3 DNA: TGTGCCAGCAGCAAGGGACAGGGGGTGCTGAGGGCTTTCTTT; CDR3 protein: CASSKGQGVLRAFF
D gene: TRBD1; clone size: -; J gene: TRBJ1-2; V gene: TRBV28; CDR3 DNA: TGTGCCAGCAGTTCGGGACAGACATATGGCTACACCTTC; CDR3 protein: CASSSGQTYGYTF
D gene: -; clone size: -; J gene: TRBJ1-3; V gene: TRBV9; CDR3 DNA: TGTGCCAGCAGCGTAGGCGCAGGGACTGGAAACACCATATATTTT; CDR3 protein: CASSVGAGTGNTIYF
D gene: TRBD1; clone size: -; J gene: TRBJ2-3; V gene: TRBV6-4; CDR3 DNA: TGTGCCAGCAGTGACCGAGACAGGGGGCCGCAGTATTTT; CDR3 protein: CASSDRDRGPQYF
D gene: TRBD1; clone size: -; J gene: TRBJ1-4; V gene: TRBV27; CDR3 DNA: TGTGCCAGCAGTCGACAGGGGGCGGTGGCTAATGAAAAACTGTTTTTT; CDR3 protein: CASSRQGAVANEKLFF
D gene: -; clone size: -; J gene: TRBJ1-6; V gene: TRBV3-1/TRBV3-2; CDR3 DNA: TGTGCCAGCAGCCAGGGCAAAAGGAATTCACCCCTCCACTTT; CDR3 protein: CASSQGKRNSPLHF
D gene: TRBD2; clone size: -; J gene: TRBJ2-7; V gene: TRBV3-1/TRBV3-2; CDR3 DNA: TGTGCCAGCAGCCAAGGTGGGGGGGACTTACGGGAGCAGTACTTC; CDR3 protein: CASSQGGGDLREQYF
D gene: TRBD2; clone size: -; J gene: TRBJ2-1; V gene: TRBV9; CDR3 DNA: TGTGCCAGCAGCGCCTCCGGGACTAACGTCAATGAGCAGTTCTTC; CDR3 protein: CASSASGTNVNEQFF
D gene: TRBD1; clone size: -; J gene: TRBJ1-1; V gene: TRBV3-1/TRBV3-2; CDR3 DNA: TGTGCCAGCAGCTTACCCGGACAGGGGACCACTGAAGCTTTCTTT; CDR3 protein: CASSLPGQGTTEAFF
D gene: TRBD1; clone size: -; J gene: TRBJ2-5; V gene: TRBV9; CDR3 DNA: TGTGCCAGCAGCTCACCTCGGACACGACAGGGGGCGAGGCAAGAGACCCAGTACTTC; CDR3 protein: CASSSPRTRQGARQETQYF
D gene: -; clone size: -; J gene: TRBJ2-4; V gene: TRBV14; CDR3 DNA: TGTGCCAGCAGCCAAGATGGACGGGGAAACATTCAGTACTTC; CDR3 protein: CASSQDGRGNIQYF
D gene: -; clone size: -; J gene: TRBJ1-4; V gene: TRBV2; CDR3 DNA: TGTGCCAGCACTCCAGCTGGGAGGGCTAATGAAAAACTGTTTTTT; CDR3 protein: CASTPAGRANEKLFF
D gene: -; clone size: -; J gene: TRBJ2-1; V gene: TRBV4-3; CDR3 DNA: TGCGCCAGCAGCCAGGGCCTCGGGGTTTTCGACAATGAGCAGTTCTTC; CDR3 protein: CASSQGLGVFDNEQFF
D gene: -; clone size: -; J gene: TRBJ2-1; V gene: TRBV5-4; CDR3 DNA: TGTGCCAGCAGCTTGGTAGGGCAGGGGTATAATGAGCAGTTCTTC; CDR3 protein: CASSLVGQGYNEQFF
D gene: TRBD1; clone size: -; J gene: TRBJ1-6; V gene: TRBV7-9; CDR3 DNA: TGTGCCAGCAGCTTATCGCCACCCGACAGGGGCCGGAATTCACCCCTCCACTTT; CDR3 protein: CASSLSPPDRGRNSPLHF
D gene: -; clone size: -; J gene: TRBJ1-1; V gene: TRBV6-6; CDR3 DNA: TGTGCCAGCTCGTTTTCAGGCCTGAACACTGAAGCTTTCTTT; CDR3 protein: CASSFSGLNTEAFF
D gene: -; clone size: -; J gene: TRBJ2-5; V gene: TRBV7-9; CDR3 DNA: TGTGCCTCCGGGGAGACCCAGTACTTC; CDR3 protein: CASGETQYF
D gene: TRBD1; clone size: -; J gene: TRBJ1-2; V gene: TRBV5-6; CDR3 DNA: TGTGCCAGCAGCTTGAGGACAGGCAACTATGGCTACACCTTC; CDR3 protein: CASSLRTGNYGYTF
D gene: -; clone size: once; J gene: TRBJ2-7; V gene: TRBV27; CDR3 DNA: TGTGCCAGCAGTTTATCGGGGCACTACGAGCAGTACTTC; CDR3 protein: CASSLSGHYEQYF
D gene: TRBD2; clone size: once; J gene: TRBJ2-7; V gene: TRBV6-5; CDR3 DNA: TGTGCCAGCAGGGTCCCCATGGGAGGGTCCTACGAGCAGTACTTC; CDR3 protein: CASRVPMGGSYEQYF
D gene: -; clone size: -; J gene: TRBJ2-7; V gene: TRBV7-9; CDR3 DNA: TGTGCCAGCAGCCACTCCTGGGACAACTCCTACGAGCAGTACTTC; CDR3 protein: CASSHSWDNSYEQYF
D gene: -; clone size: -; J gene: TRBJ1-2; V gene: TRBV2; CDR3 DNA: TGTGCCAGCAGTGAGGCCTATGGCTACACCTTC; CDR3 protein: CASSEAYGYTF
D gene: TRBD2; clone size: -; J gene: TRBJ2-1; V gene: TRBV7-2; CDR3 DNA: TGTGCCAGCAGCCTCCTAGCGGGGGGACTCAATGAGCAGTTCTTC; CDR3 protein: CASSLLAGGLNEQFF
D gene: -; clone size: -; J gene: TRBJ2-7; V gene: TRBV5-1; CDR3 DNA: TGCGCCAGCAGCTCCTCCGGGACCTACGAGCAGTACTTC; CDR3 protein: CASSSSGTYEQYF
D gene: TRBD2; clone size: -; J gene: TRBJ2-7; V gene: TRBV7-6; CDR3 DNA: TGTGCCAGCAGCTTAGCGCAGTGGGGCGGGGGGTCCTACGAGCAGTACTTC; CDR3 protein: CASSLAQWGGGSYEQYF
D gene: -; clone size: -; J gene: TRBJ1-5; V gene: TRBV27; CDR3 DNA: TGTGCCAGCAGTTCATCTCGGACAGGCAATCAGCCCCAGCATTTT; CDR3 protein: CASSSSRTGNQPQHF
D gene: TRBD2; clone size: -; J gene: TRBJ2-3; V gene: TRBV18; CDR3 DNA: TGTGCCAGCTCACCATCGGGGGGATCTGGCACAGATACGCAGTATTTT; CDR3 protein: CASSPSGGSGTDTQYF
D gene: TRBD1; clone size: -; J gene: TRBJ2-5; V gene: TRBV19; CDR3 DNA: TGTGCCACCGCCCCGGGACAGGGCGAAGAGACCCAGTACTTC; CDR3 protein: CATAPGQGEETQYF
D gene: TRBD1; clone size: -; J gene: TRBJ2-3; V gene: TRBV9; CDR3 DNA: TGTGCCAGCAGCGCGGGACAGGTGGCAGATACGCAGTATTTT; CDR3 protein: CASSAGQVADTQYF
D gene: -; clone size: few; J gene: TRBJ1-2; V gene: TRBV7-9; CDR3 DNA: TGTGCCAGCAGCCAGCGGATCAACTATGGCTACACCTTC; CDR3 protein: CASSQRINYGYTF
D gene: -; clone size: few; J gene: TRBJ1-2; V gene: TRBV7-8; CDR3 DNA: TGTGCCAGCAGCCCCTCGGGGGGGCATAACTATGGCTACACCTTC; CDR3 protein: CASSPSGGHNYGYTF
D gene: TRBD2; clone size: -; J gene: TRBJ2-1; V gene: TRBV4-2; CDR3 DNA: TGTGCCAGCAGCCAATTATCCCTCGCGGGGGGACTCAATGAGCAGTTCTTC; CDR3 protein: CASSQLSLAGGLNEQFF
D gene: -; clone size: -; J gene: TRBJ2-2; V gene: TRBV7-9; CDR3 DNA: TGTGCCAGCAGCCCAGGGTCGAACACCGGGGAGCTGTTTTTT; CDR3 protein: CASSPGSNTGELFF